A single T cell receptor beta chain is shown here with its context. Its target is not known. The data were taken from a study of shared clonotypes between healthy human individuals. Study context: Three CD4 naive, three CD4 memory, two CD8 naive and one CD8 memory plate were used per donor. Study findings and constraints: For naive CD4 cells, approximately 4.8% of clonotypes were shared across a few donors. On the whole, naive subsets had larger estimated richness than memory subsets had.

Naive CD8 populations comprised CD45RO-negative cells positively selected for CCR7, excluding terminally differentiated effector memory CD45RA+ cells. Sorted-subset replicate PCR reactions were performed with roughly 200 ng DNA, corresponding to about 32,000 T cell genomes. Measured with immunoSEQ multiplex PCR; TCRdb has only the in-frame clones, and not every one. The table includes around 2,000,000 clones, 85% to 95% detected once. The V gene's germline CDR1 is SGHTA and CDR2 FQGNSA. The CDR3 contains 15 residues. The V gene lost 1 base and the J gene lost 0 bases, with 7 bases spanning the gap. The sequenced sample was naive CD8+ T cells sorted from blood. The chain uses TRBV7-2 and TRBJ1-5; D call uncertain. This TCR came from a man between 18 and 35 years old in good health. This chain's CDR3 is CASSLERVSNQPQHF. DNA of the CDR3: TGTGCCAGCAGCTTAGAGAGGGTTAGCAATCAGCCCCAGCATTTT.